These 10 T cell receptor beta chains were all obtained from the same sample, sequenced in a study of blood T cell repertoires in COVID-19. The table came from immunoSEQ multiplex PCR; TCRdb's copy has only in-frame clones and leaves some out. Of approximately 200,000 clones in the sample, under 85% were seen once. The sequencing input was peripheral blood. The receptor source for this set is a man aged 55-75 years with active or convalescent COVID-19.

The chain recombines TRBV18 with TRBJ2-7, with TRBD2 matching over 12 bases. This CDR3 is 16 amino acids long. Germline V gene data show CDR1 as KGHSH and CDR2 as LQKENI. Germline trimming cut 6 bases from V and 2 bases from J; bases unmatched to any gene: 8. CDR3 sequence: CASSPGLAGPPYEQYF. CDR3 sequence (DNA): TGTGCCAGCTCCCCGGGACTAGCGGGCCCCCCCTACGAGCAGTACTTC.

The gene calls are TRBV5-4 and TRBJ1-2; no clear D. This CDR3 is 14 amino acids long. V lost 5 bases to trimming and J lost 8 bases, with 19 bases between them. The germline V gene encodes CDR1 SGHNT and CDR2 YYREEE (reference sequence). This chain's CDR3 is CASSPLQMSSGYTF. DNA for the CDR3: TGTGCCAGCAGTCCACTTCAAATGAGTAGCGGCTACACCTTC.

This clone has only a few counts. The chain employs TRBV20-1 and TRBJ1-5; D might be TRBD1 (5 bases). The CDR3 is 11 amino acids. Deletions cut 7 bases from V and 13 bases from J, with 17 bases between. Germline CDR1 is DFQATT and CDR2 is SNEGSKA (reference sequence). CDR3 sequence: CSVARGGKQHF. CDR3 DNA: TGCAGTGTCGCCCGGGGGGGGAAACAGCATTTT.

This rearrangement joins TRBV28 to TRBJ2-6; tentative D call: TRBD1 (6 bases). CDR1 is MDHEN, CDR2 SYDVKM, per germline. The CDR3 is made up of 17 amino acids. Trimming stripped 3 bases from V and 4 bases from J, with 16 bases between. CDR3 protein: CASSFVRLGTGANVLTF. The CDR3 bases are TGTGCCAGCAGTTTCGTTCGTCTAGGGACAGGGGCCAACGTCCTGACTTTC.

The gene calls are TRBV2 and TRBJ1-1; D uncertain. V was pared by 0 bases and J by 3 bases, with 8 bases between. The CDR3 extends over 14 amino acids. From germline, CDR1 is SNHLY and CDR2 FYNNEI. The CDR3, as DNA: TGTGCCAGCAGTGAAGCGACCGGGGACACTGAAGCTTTCTTT. As protein: CASSEATGDTEAFF.

J is TRBJ2-7 and V is TRBV21-1; the table's D call, TRBD1, has no DNA check behind it. TRBV21-1 is reported as a pseudogene. The CDR3 spans 13 residues. CDR3 coding DNA: TGTGCCAGCAGCAAGACAGGGAACGACGAGCAGTACTTC. Translation: CASSKTGNDEQYF.

The chain couples TRBV7-9 to TRBJ1-3; maybe TRBD1 (5 bases). With 2 bases removed from V and 0 bases from J, the gap between germline ends came to 17 bases. The CDR3 extends over 18 amino acids. Per the germline V gene, CDR1 is SEHNR and CDR2 is FQNEAQ (reference sequence). CDR3 sequence reads: CASSLSAIGEYSGNTIYF. Here the CDR3 DNA reads TGTGCCAGCAGCTTAAGTGCGATAGGGGAATACTCTGGAAACACCATATATTTT.

The chain recombines TRBV20-1 with TRBJ2-2; maybe TRBD2 (6 bases). The CDR3 length is 16 residues. V lost 3 bases to trimming and J lost 5 bases, with 19 bases between them. Germline loops: CDR1 DFQATT, CDR2 SNEGSKA (reference sequence). CDR3 DNA: TGCAGTGCTAGTCCGGAGGGCGGATGGGGGACCGGGGAGCTGTTTTTT. As protein: CSASPEGGWGTGELFF.

This clone appeared a few times. The sample contains more than one DNA sequence encoding this CDR3. V is TRBV6-5 and J is TRBJ1-4; 7 bases match TRBD1. The CDR3 has 13 residues. CDR1 is MNHEY and CDR2 is SVGAGI in the germline V gene. J was trimmed by 7 bases and V by 5 bases; bases with no gene match: 4. This CDR3 is CASSRQGSEKLFF. The DNA for the CDR3 is TGTGCCAGCAGTAGACAGGGTTCTGAAAAACTGTTTTTT.

This chain's CDR3 is CASSPMSGRASYNEQFF. In nucleotides, the CDR3 is TGTGCCAGCAGCCCGATGAGCGGGAGGGCCTCCTACAATGAGCAGTTCTTC. This sequence joins TRBV7-9 and TRBJ2-1, with TRBD2 identical over 10 bases. V was pared by 5 bases and J by 0 bases, with 7 bases of the junction left unmatched. Germline assignment: CDR1 SEHNR and CDR2 FQNEAQ (reference sequence). CDR3 size: 17 residues. The full variable domain, completed using reference TRBV7-9 and TRBJ2-1, is DTGVSQNPRHKITKRGQNVTFRCDPISEHNRLYWYRQTLGQGPEFLTYFQNEAQLEKSRLLSDRFSAERPKGSFSTLEIQRTEQGDSAMYLCASSPMSGRASYNEQFFGPGTRLTVL.